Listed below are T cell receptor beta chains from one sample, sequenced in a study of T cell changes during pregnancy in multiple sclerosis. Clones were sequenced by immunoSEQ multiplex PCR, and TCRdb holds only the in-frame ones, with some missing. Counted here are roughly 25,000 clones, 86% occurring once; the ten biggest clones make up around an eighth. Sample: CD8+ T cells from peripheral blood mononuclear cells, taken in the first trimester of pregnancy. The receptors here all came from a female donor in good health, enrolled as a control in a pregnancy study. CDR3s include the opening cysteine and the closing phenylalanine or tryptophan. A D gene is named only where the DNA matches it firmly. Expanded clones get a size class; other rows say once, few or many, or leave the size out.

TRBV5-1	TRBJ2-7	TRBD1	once	CASSAGTGGYEQYF	TGCGCCAGCAGCGCCGGGACAGGGGGCTACGAGCAGTACTTC
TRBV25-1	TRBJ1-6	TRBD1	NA	CASRDDRVDSPLHF	TGTGCCAGCAGAGATGACAGGGTGGATTCACCCCTCCACTTT
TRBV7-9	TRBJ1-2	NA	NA	CASSSQTGDYGYTF	TGTGCCAGCAGCTCCCAGACAGGCGACTATGGCTACACCTTC
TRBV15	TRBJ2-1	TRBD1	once	CATSRDGGGQGFDEQFF	TGTGCCACCAGCAGAGATGGGGGGGGACAGGGGTTCGATGAGCAGTTCTTC
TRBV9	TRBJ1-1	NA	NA	CASSPYIQGHTEAFF	TGTGCCAGCAGCCCGTACATCCAGGGTCACACTGAAGCTTTCTTT
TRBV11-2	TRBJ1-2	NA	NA	CASGDSYTYGYTF	TGTGCCAGCGGAGACAGCTATACCTATGGCTACACCTTC
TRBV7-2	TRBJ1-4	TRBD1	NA	CASRDRGNEKLFF	TGTGCCAGCAGGGACAGGGGTAATGAAAAACTGTTTTTT
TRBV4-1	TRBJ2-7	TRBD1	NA	CASSARQGTSYEQYF	TGCGCCAGCAGCGCCCGACAGGGAACGTCCTACGAGCAGTACTTC
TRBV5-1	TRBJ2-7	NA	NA	CASRGDGYEQYF	TGCGCCAGCAGAGGAGACGGCTACGAGCAGTACTTC
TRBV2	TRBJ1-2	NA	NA	CATLQPTRPGGPGYTF	TGTGCCACCCTCCAACCCACTCGACCGGGGGGTCCTGGCTACACCTTC
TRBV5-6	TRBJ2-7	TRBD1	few	CASSSWGQGAYEQYF	TGTGCCAGCAGCTCCTGGGGACAGGGGGCCTACGAGCAGTACTTC
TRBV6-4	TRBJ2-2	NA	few	CASSDSRVESTGELFF	TGTGCCAGCAGTGACTCGAGGGTTGAATCTACCGGGGAGCTGTTTTTT
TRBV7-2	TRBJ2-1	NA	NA	CASSEPGTHDEQFF	TGTGCCAGCAGCGAACCCGGGACACACGATGAGCAGTTCTTC
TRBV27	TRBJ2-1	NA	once	CASSLSLNNEQFF	TGTGCCAGCAGTTTAAGCCTAAACAATGAGCAGTTCTTC
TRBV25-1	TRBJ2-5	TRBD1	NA	CASRQGVTQYF	TGTGCCAGCCGACAGGGGGTGACCCAGTACTTC
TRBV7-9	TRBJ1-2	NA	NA	CASSFGEGGYTF	TGTGCCAGCAGCTTCGGGGAGGGGGGCTACACCTTC
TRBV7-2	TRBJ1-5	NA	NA	CASRLNFQGSQPQHF	TGTGCCAGCAGACTAAATTTTCAGGGATCTCAGCCCCAGCATTTT
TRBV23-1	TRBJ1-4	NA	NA	CASGPGTSCSGNEKLFF	TGCGCCAGCGGCCCCGGGACTTCTTGCTCGGGTAATGAAAAACTGTTTTTT
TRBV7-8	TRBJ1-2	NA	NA	CASSLGQSYGYTF	TGTGCCAGCAGCTTAGGGCAGTCATATGGCTACACCTTC
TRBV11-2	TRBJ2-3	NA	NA	CASSFRPAPDTQYF	TGTGCCAGCAGCTTTCGCCCTGCGCCAGATACGCAGTATTTT
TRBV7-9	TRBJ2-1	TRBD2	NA	CASSSTGTSGKRSYNEQFF	TGTGCCAGCAGCTCTACCGGGACTAGCGGGAAGCGCTCCTACAATGAGCAGTTCTTC
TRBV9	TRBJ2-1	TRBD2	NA	CASSVTGLAGGSSYNEQFF	TGTGCCAGCAGCGTTACGGGACTAGCGGGAGGTAGCTCCTACAATGAGCAGTTCTTC
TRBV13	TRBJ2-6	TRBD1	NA	CASSSRTGDSAANVLTF	TGTGCCAGCAGCTCACGGACAGGGGATTCGGCGGCCAACGTCCTGACTTTC
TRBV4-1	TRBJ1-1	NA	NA	CASSPREGAPEAFF	TGCGCCAGCAGCCCTAGGGAGGGTGCGCCTGAAGCTTTCTTT
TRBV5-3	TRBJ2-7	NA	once	CASSLIHREYEQYF	TGTGCCAGCAGCTTGATTCACAGGGAGTACGAGCAGTACTTC
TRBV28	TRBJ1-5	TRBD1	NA	CASSTTGASQPQHF	TGTGCCAGCAGCACGACAGGGGCAAGTCAGCCCCAGCATTTT
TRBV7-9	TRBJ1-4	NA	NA	CASRQGFSNEKLFF	TGTGCCAGCAGGCAGGGGTTTTCAAATGAAAAACTGTTTTTT
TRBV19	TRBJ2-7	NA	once	CASSIEGTGAYEQYF	TGTGCCAGTAGTATTGAGGGGACGGGGGCCTACGAGCAGTACTTC
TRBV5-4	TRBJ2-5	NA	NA	CASSSEAGAKTQYF	TGTGCCAGCAGCTCGGAGGCAGGGGCGAAGACCCAGTACTTC
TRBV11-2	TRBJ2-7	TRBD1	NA	CASSLGWTGASYEQYF	TGTGCCAGCAGCTTGGGCTGGACAGGAGCCTCCTACGAGCAGTACTTC
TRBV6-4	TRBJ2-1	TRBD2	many	CASSDGTSSYNEQFF	TGTGCCAGCAGTGACGGGACTAGCTCCTACAATGAGCAGTTCTTC
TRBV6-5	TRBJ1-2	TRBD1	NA	CASRTGSYGYTF	TGTGCCAGCCGGACAGGGAGCTATGGCTACACCTTC
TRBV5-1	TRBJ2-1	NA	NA	CASSLGQVYSSYNEQFF	TGCGCCAGCAGCTTGGGGCAGGTATATAGCTCCTACAATGAGCAGTTCTTC
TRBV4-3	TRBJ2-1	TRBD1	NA	CASSQGTGYNEQFF	TGCGCCAGCAGCCAAGGGACAGGCTACAATGAGCAGTTCTTC
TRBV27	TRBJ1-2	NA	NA	CASSPDINYGYTF	TGTGCCAGCAGCCCGGACATTAACTATGGCTACACCTTC
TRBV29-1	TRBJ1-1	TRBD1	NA	CSVEEGRGVGNYFF	TGCAGCGTTGAAGAGGGCAGGGGGGTGGGCAATTACTTCTTT
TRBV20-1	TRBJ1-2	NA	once	CSAVGYGYTF	TGCAGTGCCGTCGGCTATGGCTACACCTTC
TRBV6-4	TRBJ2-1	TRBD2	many	CASSDITSGGNEQFF	TGTGCCAGCAGTGACATAACTAGCGGGGGTAATGAGCAGTTCTTC
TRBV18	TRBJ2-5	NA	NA	CASSASASGETQYF	TGTGCCAGCTCAGCTAGCGCCAGCGGGGAGACCCAGTACTTC
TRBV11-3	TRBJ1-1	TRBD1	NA	CASSCWDRGNTEAFF	TGTGCCAGCAGCTGCTGGGACAGGGGGAACACTGAAGCTTTCTTT
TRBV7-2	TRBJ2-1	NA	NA	CASSLRSGTLKRNEQFF	TGTGCCAGCAGCTTAAGATCCGGGACACTAAAACGCAATGAGCAGTTCTTC
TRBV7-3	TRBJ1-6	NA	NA	CASGGTPDSPLHF	TGTGCCAGCGGCGGGACGCCTGATTCACCCCTCCACTTT
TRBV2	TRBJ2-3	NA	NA	CASRLDDPTQYF	TGTGCCAGCCGACTAGATGACCCTACGCAGTATTTT
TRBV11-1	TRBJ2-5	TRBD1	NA	CASSIDRGQETQYF	TGTGCCAGCAGCATCGACAGGGGTCAAGAGACCCAGTACTTC
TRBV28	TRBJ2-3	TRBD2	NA	CASSPLAVFTDTQYF	TGTGCCAGCAGCCCGCTAGCGGTGTTCACAGATACGCAGTATTTT
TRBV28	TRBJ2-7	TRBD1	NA	CASSSPGQGYEQYF	TGTGCCAGCAGTTCCCCGGGACAGGGCTACGAGCAGTACTTC
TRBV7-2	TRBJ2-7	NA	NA	CASSLLQGAYEQYF	TGTGCCAGCAGCTTATTACAGGGAGCCTACGAGCAGTACTTC
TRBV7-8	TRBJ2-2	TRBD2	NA	CASSPYRSGGDTGELFF	TGTGCCAGCAGCCCTTACCGTAGCGGGGGCGACACCGGGGAGCTGTTTTTT
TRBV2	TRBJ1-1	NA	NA	CASSEGGTEAFF	TGTGCCAGCAGTGAGGGAGGCACTGAAGCTTTCTTT
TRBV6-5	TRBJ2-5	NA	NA	CASSLEGTQYF	TGTGCCAGCAGTTTAGAGGGGACCCAGTACTTC
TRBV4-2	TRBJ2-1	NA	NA	CASSQGGRGGEQFF	TGTGCCAGCAGCCAAGGAGGGAGGGGGGGTGAGCAGTTCTTC
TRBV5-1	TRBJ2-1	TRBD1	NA	CASSLTGANEQFF	TGCGCCAGCAGCTTGACAGGGGCCAATGAGCAGTTCTTC
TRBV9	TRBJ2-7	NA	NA	CASSRDRGAEQYF	TGTGCCAGCAGTCGTGACCGGGGGGCTGAGCAGTACTTC
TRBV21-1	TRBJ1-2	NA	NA	CASTDPGPPGTTYGYTF	TGTGCCAGCACCGACCCGGGACCCCCCGGGACAACCTATGGCTACACCTTC
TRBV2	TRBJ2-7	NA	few	CASEDSVEQYF	TGTGCCAGCGAGGACAGCGTCGAGCAGTACTTC
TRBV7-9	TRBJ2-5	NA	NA	CASSLRAGETQYF	TGTGCCAGCAGCTTACGTGCGGGAGAGACCCAGTACTTC
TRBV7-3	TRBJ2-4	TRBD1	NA	CASSLPPGQGARGGKNIQYF	TGTGCCAGCAGCCTCCCTCCGGGACAGGGGGCTCGAGGAGGCAAAAACATTCAGTACTTC
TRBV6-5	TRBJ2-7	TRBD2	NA	CASSFGLAGSREQYF	TGTGCCAGCAGTTTCGGACTAGCGGGATCTCGCGAGCAGTACTTC
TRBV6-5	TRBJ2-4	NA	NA	CASSYLSGANIQYF	TGTGCCAGCAGTTACTTGAGTGGGGCAAACATTCAGTACTTC